This T cell receptor (beta chain) was retrieved from a study of shared clonotypes between healthy human individuals. Study-level points and caveats: The sharing of 5% to 5.5% of naive CD4 clonotypes was seen across a handful of donors.

Naive CD8 cells were CD45RO-negative, positively selected for CCR7, excluding terminally differentiated effector memory CD45RA+ cells. The CDR3 runs to 14 residues. The V gene lost 0 bases and the J gene lost 6 bases, with 11 bases spanning the gap. Germline V gene sequence: CDR1 SGHVS, CDR2 FQNEAQ. In the study's own analysis: Junction-only immunoSEQ sequences carried no quality scores, so filtering differed. TCRdb keeps only in-frame clones here, not all; method: immunoSEQ multiplex PCR. From that table come the V and J calls and clone size; the DNA was used to work out D and trimming. Of about 2 million clones listed, approximately 94% are singletons. As concerns this clone: The antigen remains undetermined.

The gene calls are TRBV7-8 and TRBJ1-1; D is perhaps TRBD1 (5 bases). The source of this sequence is a man aged 18 to 35 in good health. Sequenced input: naive CD8+ T cells sorted from blood. The CDR3 nucleotides read TGTGCCAGCAGCTTAGCGGTAGGGGACCCTGAAGCTTTCTTT. Translated: CASSLAVGDPEAFF.